This TCR beta chain originates from a study of response to subunit inactivated influenza vaccine. Germline values: CDR1 MGHRA, CDR2 YSYEKL. CDR3 length: 16 residues. J was trimmed by 4 bases and V by 0 bases; bases with no gene match: 6. MiXCR, applied by TCRdb to the RT-PCR reads, yields one record per CDR3 protein. The sample carries about 700,000 distinct CDR3 sequences, around 16% recorded once. The sequencing here drew on PBMCs from blood, taken roughly 13 days after vaccination. The rearrangement uses TRBV4-1 and TRBJ1-2, with 9 bases lining up with TRBD1. This TCR derives from a man between 50 and 59 years old who received an inactivated influenza vaccine. The CDR3 nucleotides are TGCGCCAGCAGCCAAGATACAGGGGGCGGCTTCTATGGCTACACCTTC. It specifies CASSQDTGGGFYGYTF.